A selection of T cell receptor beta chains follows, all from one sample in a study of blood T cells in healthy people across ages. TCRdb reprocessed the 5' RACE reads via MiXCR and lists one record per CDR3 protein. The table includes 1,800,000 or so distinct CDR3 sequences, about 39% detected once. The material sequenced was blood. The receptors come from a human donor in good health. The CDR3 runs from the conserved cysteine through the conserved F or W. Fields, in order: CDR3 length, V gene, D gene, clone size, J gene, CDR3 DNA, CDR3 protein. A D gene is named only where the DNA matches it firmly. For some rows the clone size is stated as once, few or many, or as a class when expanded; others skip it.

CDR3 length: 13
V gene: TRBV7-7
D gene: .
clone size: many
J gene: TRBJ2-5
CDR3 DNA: TGTGCTAGCAGCTCCAGTAACCAAGAGACCCAGTACTTC
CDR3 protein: CASSSSNQETQYF

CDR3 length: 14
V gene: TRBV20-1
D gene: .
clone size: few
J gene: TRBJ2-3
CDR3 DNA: TGCAGTGCTGTAAGCGGAACTCCCACAGATACGCAGTATTTT
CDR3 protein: CSAVSGTPTDTQYF

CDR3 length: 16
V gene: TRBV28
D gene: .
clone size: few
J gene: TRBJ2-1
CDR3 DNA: TGTGCCAGCAGTTTTTTGGGCCCCAAAGCATACAATGAGCAGTTCTTC
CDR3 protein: CASSFLGPKAYNEQFF

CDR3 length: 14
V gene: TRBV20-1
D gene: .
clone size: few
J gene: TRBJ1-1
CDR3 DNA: TGCAGTCTTAGCCGACAAGTAGGGGGTACTGAAGCTTTCTTT
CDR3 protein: CSLSRQVGGTEAFF

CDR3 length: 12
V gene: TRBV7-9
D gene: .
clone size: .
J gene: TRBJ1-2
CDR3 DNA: TGTGCCAGCAGCGCCCCAGGGAGGGGCTACACCTTC
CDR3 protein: CASSAPGRGYTF

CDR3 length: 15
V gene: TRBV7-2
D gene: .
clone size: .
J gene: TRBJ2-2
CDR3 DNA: TGTGCCAGCAGCTTAATTGCGGGGAGCGCCGGGGAGCTGTTTTTT
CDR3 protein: CASSLIAGSAGELFF

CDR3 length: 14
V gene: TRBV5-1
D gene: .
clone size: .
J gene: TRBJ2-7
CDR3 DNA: TGCGCCAGCAGCTTAAAGGACGGAACCTGCGAGCAGTACTTC
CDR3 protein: CASSLKDGTCEQYF

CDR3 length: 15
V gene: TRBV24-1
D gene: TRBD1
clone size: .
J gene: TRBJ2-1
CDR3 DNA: TGTGCCACCAGTGAGGGACAGTTTGACCACAATGAGCAGTTCTTC
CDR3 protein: CATSEGQFDHNEQFF

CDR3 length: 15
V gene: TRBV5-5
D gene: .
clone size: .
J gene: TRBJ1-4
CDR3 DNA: TGTGCCAGCAGCTCCGGTGGGGGAACTAATGAAAAACTGTTTTTT
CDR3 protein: CASSSGGGTNEKLFF

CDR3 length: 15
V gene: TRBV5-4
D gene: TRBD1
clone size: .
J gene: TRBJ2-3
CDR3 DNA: TGTGCCAGCAGCTTACCGGGACAGGGCAAGGATACGCAGTATTTT
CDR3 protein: CASSLPGQGKDTQYF

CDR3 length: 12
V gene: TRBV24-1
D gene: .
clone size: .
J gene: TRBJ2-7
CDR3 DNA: TGTGCCACCATGGGGGACTCCTACGAGCAGTACTTC
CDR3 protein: CATMGDSYEQYF

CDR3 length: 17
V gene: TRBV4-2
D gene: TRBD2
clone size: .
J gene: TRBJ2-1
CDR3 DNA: TGTGCCAGCAGCCCAGGGATAGCGGGGGGGATTTACAATGAGCAGTTCTTC
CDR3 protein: CASSPGIAGGIYNEQFF

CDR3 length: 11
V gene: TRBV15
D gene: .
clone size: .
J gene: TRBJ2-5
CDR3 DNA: TGTGCCACCAGTCAGGACAATGAGCAGTACTTC
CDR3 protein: CATSQDNEQYF

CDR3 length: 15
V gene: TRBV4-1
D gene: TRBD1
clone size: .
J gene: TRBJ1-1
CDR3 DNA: TGCGCCAGCAGCCCGGGACAGACGATGAACACTGCAGCTTTCTTT
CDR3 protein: CASSPGQTMNTAAFF

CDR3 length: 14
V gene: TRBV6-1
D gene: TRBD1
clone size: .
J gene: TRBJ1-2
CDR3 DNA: TGTGCCAGCAGGCTGAGACAGGGGAAAGATGGCTACACCTTC
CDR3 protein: CASRLRQGKDGYTF